This TCR beta chain was captured by sequencing in a study of blood T cells in healthy people across ages. Study information: For every two T cells, template switching captured about one barcoded beta molecule.

This clonotype turned up a few times. Antigen specificity is unknown. Study-level findings and limits: More naive CD4+ cells and higher diversity marked long-lived donors relative to aged donors.

The CDR3 runs 13 residues. Deletions cut 6 bases from V and 7 bases from J, with 15 bases between. A second roughly 7 to 11 cycle PCR used barcoded and J-beta primers. Each of the cDNA molecules was tagged by a template-switch adaptor with 12 random nucleotides. Per sample, CDR3-containing paired-end reads numbered at least 2.5 million. Via MiXCR, TCRdb re-called the 5' RACE reads, giving one row per CDR3 protein. Among around 1.1 million distinct CDR3 sequences, roughly two fifths were seen once, and the ten largest hold approximately 14%. The sequence was obtained from a young man in good health. The chain has TRBV12-3 or TRBV12-4 and TRBJ1-2, with D perhaps matching TRBD1 (6 bases). Sample: blood. CDR3 sequence: CASSVGAGAGYTF. The DNA of the CDR3 is TGTGCCAGCAGCGTAGGGGCAGGGGCTGGCTACACCTTC.